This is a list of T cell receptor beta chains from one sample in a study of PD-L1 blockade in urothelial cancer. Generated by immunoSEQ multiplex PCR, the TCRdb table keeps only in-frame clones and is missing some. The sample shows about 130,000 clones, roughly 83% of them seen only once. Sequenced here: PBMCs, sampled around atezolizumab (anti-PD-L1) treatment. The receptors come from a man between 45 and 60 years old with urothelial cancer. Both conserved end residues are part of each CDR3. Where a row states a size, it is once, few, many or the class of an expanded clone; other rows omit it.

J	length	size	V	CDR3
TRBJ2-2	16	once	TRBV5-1	CASRPTGGGDTGELFF
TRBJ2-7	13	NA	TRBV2	CATSAGGTYEQYF
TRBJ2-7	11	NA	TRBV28	CASSETYEQYF
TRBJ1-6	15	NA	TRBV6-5	CASSYESSYNSPLHF
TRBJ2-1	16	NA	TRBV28	CASSLGAGPPGNEQFF
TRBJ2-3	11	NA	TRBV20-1	CSASGSATQYF
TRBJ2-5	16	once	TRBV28	CASRKSLAGVGETQYF
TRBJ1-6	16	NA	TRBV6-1	CASSALPGQNNSPLHF
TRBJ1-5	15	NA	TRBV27	CASSRRQGPNQPQHF
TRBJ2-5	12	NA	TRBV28	CASSRGQETQYF
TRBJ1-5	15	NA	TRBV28	CASSLWQGSNQPQHF
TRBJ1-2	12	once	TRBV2	CASMDRRYGYTF
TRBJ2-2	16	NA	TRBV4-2	CASSQELAANTGELFF
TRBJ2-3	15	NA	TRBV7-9	CASSPRGVGTDTQYF
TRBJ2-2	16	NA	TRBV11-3	CASSSGLAGGSGELFF
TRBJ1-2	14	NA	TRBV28	CASSSDSYLYGYTF